One and the same sample provided the 26 T cell receptor beta chains below, sequenced in a study of blood T cells in healthy people across ages. It was with a sample-barcoded 5' primer and a J-beta primer mix that a second PCR of roughly 7 to 12 cycles was run. Each CDR3 protein is one row after TCRdb ran MiXCR on the 5' RACE reads. Of 700,000 or so distinct CDR3 sequences in the sample, roughly two fifths were seen once. Sequencing was done on a sample of blood. These receptors were collected from a man older than 75 in good health.

The chain employs TRBV6-4 and TRBJ1-6, with D unresolved. CDR3 length equals 14 residues. Germline loops: CDR1 MRHNA, CDR2 SNTAGT. The V end was cut by 6 bases, the J end by 8 bases, with 14 bases between. CDR3 DNA sequence: TGTGCCAGCAGCCGGGAGTCGAACGATTCACCCCTCCACTTT. It translates to CASSRESNDSPLHF.

This clonotype was detected ten times or more. In nucleotides, the CDR3 is TGTGCCACCAGTGGATCCCGGGGGGGCACAGATACGCAGTATTTT. Translating gives CATSGSRGGTDTQYF. This chain links TRBV24-1 with TRBJ2-3; 7 bases are shared with TRBD2. With V trimmed by 5 bases and J by 1 base, 5 bases remained unmatched. The germline V gene encodes CDR1 KGHDR and CDR2 SFDVKD. CDR3 length: 15 residues.

This clonotype showed up many times. This rearrangement joins TRBV10-2 to TRBJ2-1, with 12 bases that match TRBD2. The CDR3 sequence is 14 residues long. The V and J ends lost 8 bases and 8 bases, in that order; junction bases with no gene match: 7. CDR1 and CDR2 from the germline V gene are WSHSY and SAAADI. The CDR3 sequence is CASVATSGSDEQFF. CDR3 bases: TGCGCCAGCGTGGCGACTAGCGGGAGCGATGAGCAGTTCTTC.

This clonotype was picked up a small number of times. As DNA, the CDR3 is TGCGCCAGCCGGACTAGCGGCGCTAATACGCAGTATTTT. It specifies CASRTSGANTQYF. The chain employs TRBV5-1 and TRBJ2-3, with 10 bases identical to TRBD2. Losses at the gene ends were 7 bases for V and 7 bases for J; bases not matched to a gene: 6. The CDR3 covers 13 residues. In germline, CDR1 is SGHRS, CDR2 YFSETQ.

In DNA form, the CDR3 reads TGTGCCAGCTCACTAGCGGGAGTGGATGAGCAGTTCTTC. It encodes CASSLAGVDEQFF. The chain is built from TRBV11-1 and TRBJ2-1; 11 bases agree with TRBD2. This CDR3 region has 13 residues. Germline lookup yields CDR1 SGHAT and CDR2 FQDESV (reference sequence). The J segment lost 8 bases and the V segment lost 8 bases, leaving 5 bases of the junction unmatched.

This clonotype appeared many times. V gene TRBV6-2 or TRBV6-3 combines with J gene TRBJ2-3; a possible D gene is TRBD2 (6 bases). With 2 bases removed from V and 2 bases from J, the gap between germline ends came to 11 bases. There are 15 residues in the CDR3. Germline assignment: CDR1 MNHEY and CDR2 SVGEGT. CDR3 coding DNA: TGTGCCAGCAGTTACGCGGGACTCACCACAGATACGCAGTATTTT. Translating it yields CASSYAGLTTDTQYF.

Note on this clonotype: A much larger clone sits a single nucleotide away, making a read error possible. The V and J genes are TRBV2 and TRBJ2-5, with TRBD1 matching over 7 bases. Germline-derived CDR1 and CDR2 are SNHLY and FYNNEI. The CDR3 consists of 12 residues. CDR3 amino acids: CASSTGVEAQYF. CDR3 bases: TGTGCCAGTTCAACAGGGGTAGAGGCCCAGTACTTC.

This chain links TRBV3-1 with TRBJ2-2, with 10 bases identical to TRBD1. Looked up from germline, CDR1 is LGHDT and CDR2 is YNNKEL (reference sequence). V gave up 5 bases and J gave up 6 bases; unmatched junction bases: 9. There are 16 residues in the CDR3. The CDR3 DNA follows: TGTGCCAGCAGCGAAAGGGGACAGGGGTACGCCGGGGAGCTGTTTTTT. Translated: CASSERGQGYAGELFF.

A note on this clonotype: Germline is not matched at one junction end, which may reflect a read error. This chain uses TRBV14 with TRBJ1-2; tentative D call: TRBD1 (6 bases). Per germline, CDR1 SGHDN and CDR2 FVKESK. The CDR3 consists of 13 residues. The CDR3 sequence: CVSSQDPSGAYTF. The DNA of the CDR3 is TGTGTCAGCAGCCAAGATCCGTCGGGGGCCTACACCTTC. The full variable domain, completed using reference TRBV14 and TRBJ1-2, is EAGVTQFPSHSVIEKGQTVTLRCDPISGHDNLYWYRRVMGKEIKFLLHFVKESKQDESGMPNNRFLAERTGGTYSTLKVQPAELEDSGVYFCVSSQDPSGAYTFGSGTRLTVV.

The genes are TRBV19 and TRBJ2-7, with D perhaps TRBD2 (7 bases). The germline V and J ends were trimmed by 5 bases and 0 bases, with 14 bases remaining between them. Germline V lookup: CDR1 LNHDA, CDR2 SQIVND (reference sequence). The CDR3 runs 15 residues. The CDR3 DNA is TGTGCCAGTAGTGAGGGGGGGGCTAGCTCCTACGAGCAGTACTTC. It translates to CASSEGGASSYEQYF.

The chain couples TRBV30 to TRBJ1-6; no definite D call. The CDR3 has 13 amino acids. The V gene's germline CDR1 is GTSNPN and CDR2 SVGIG (reference sequence). The V end lost 2 bases, the J end lost 8 bases, and 10 bases lay between the germline ends. CDR3 in DNA: TGTGCCTGGAGTCCAGCGGCCGATTCACCCCTCCACTTT. It is translated as CAWSPAADSPLHF.

This clonotype came up once. CDR3 bases: TGCAGTGCTCCGGACAGAAGTCAAAGTCAAGAGACCCAGTTCTTC. Amino acid sequence: CSAPDRSQSQETQFF. This chain links TRBV20-1 with TRBJ2-1; perhaps TRBD1 as D (6 bases). Trimming removed 5 bases at V and 13 bases at J, with 27 bases between. Looked up from germline, CDR1 is DFQATT and CDR2 is SNEGSKA (reference sequence). The CDR3 spans 15 residues.

This clonotype was seen repeatedly, ten times or more. This chain uses TRBV9 with TRBJ1-6; TRBD1 matches at 7 bases. After removal of 3 bases from V and 6 bases from J, the junction contained 3 bases not matched to a gene. The germline V gene has CDR1 SGDLS and CDR2 YYNGEE. The CDR3 is made up of 14 amino acids. DNA of the CDR3: TGTGCCAGCAGCGCCGGGACAGTTAATTCACCCCTCCACTTT. It yields the protein CASSAGTVNSPLHF.

The gene calls are TRBV4-2 and TRBJ1-2; TRBD1 matches 9 bases. After removal of 4 bases from V and 5 bases from J, the junction contained 8 bases not matched to a gene. Germline V CDR1 and CDR2: LGHNA, YNFKEQ. This CDR3 is built from 15 residues. CDR3 in amino acids: CASSRRQGEEYGYTF. The CDR3 DNA follows: TGTGCCAGCAGCCGCCGACAGGGGGAAGAATATGGCTACACCTTC.

This sequence joins TRBV6-5 and TRBJ2-1; a possible D gene is TRBD1 (6 bases). The J call may not be correct, given that the DNA end is closer to TRBJ2-7. The CDR3 extends over 14 amino acids. Germline CDR1 MNHEY, CDR2 SVGAGI. In DNA form, the CDR3 reads TGTGCCACCTCCAGGGGTAGCTCCTACAATGAGCAGTACTTC. This translates into CATSRGSSYNEQYF.

V is TRBV12-5 and J is TRBJ2-1; 9 bases match TRBD2. Germline CDR1 and CDR2: LGHNT and FRNRAP. J was trimmed by 9 bases and V by 0 bases; bases with no gene match: 0. The CDR3 length is 13 residues. CDR3 nucleotides: TGTGCTAGTGGTTTGGTAGCGGGGGGTGAGCAGTTCTTC. It codes for CASGLVAGGEQFF.

V usage is TRBV15 and J usage is TRBJ2-1, with TRBD2 matching over 10 bases. The ends lost 6 bases at V and 8 bases at J; junction bases unmatched: 10. The CDR3 consists of 15 residues. Germline CDR1 reads LNHNV; CDR2 reads YYDKDF (reference sequence). CDR3 in DNA: TGTGCCACCAGTTCCAAGCGGGAGGGACCCGATGAGCAGTTCTTC. It encodes CATSSKREGPDEQFF.

The V call is TRBV11-2, the J call TRBJ2-5; 9 bases are a match to TRBD2. CDR1 and CDR2 (germline): SGHAT, FQNNGV. V lost 1 base, J lost 11 bases, and 14 bases stayed unmatched. The length of the CDR3 is 16 residues. CDR3 DNA: TGTGCCAGCAGCTTAGCATTGCGGGGGGGGAATAATGAGCAGTACTTC. It specifies CASSLALRGGNNEQYF. Complete variable domain (other parts from reference TRBV11-2 and TRBJ2-5): EAGVAQSPRYKIIEKRQSVAFWCNPISGHATLYWYQQILGQGPKLLIQFQNNGVVDDSQLPKDRFSAERLKGVDSTLKIQPAKLEDSAVYLCASSLALRGGNNEQYFGPGTRLLVL.

This clonotype turned up a few times. The chain employs TRBV6-1 and TRBJ2-5; 12 positions match TRBD2. This CDR3 spans 16 amino acids. V was pared by 6 bases and J by 5 bases, with 10 bases of the junction left unmatched. CDR1 is MNHNS, CDR2 SASEGT, per germline. The CDR3, as DNA: TGTGCCAGCAGATCACCTAGCGGGGGGGCGCGGGAGACCCAGTACTTC. This encodes CASRSPSGGARETQYF.

There are a few counts of this clonotype. The chain is built from TRBV7-9 and TRBJ1-1, with 7 positions matching TRBD1. Germline CDR1 is SEHNR and CDR2 is FQNEAQ (reference sequence). V shed 1 base and J 5 bases; nucleotides not matched to a gene: 4. This CDR3 region has 14 residues. Here the CDR3 reads CASSLGPRGTEAFF. CDR3 in DNA: TGTGCCAGCAGCTTAGGTCCCAGGGGGACTGAAGCTTTCTTT.

This chain joins TRBV3-1 and TRBJ1-5; possibly TRBD1 for D (5 bases). Germline V gene data show CDR1 as LGHDT and CDR2 as YNNKEL (reference sequence). V lost 0 bases to trimming and J lost 7 bases, with 10 bases between them. The CDR3 totals 14 residues. The CDR3: CASSQDRGVQPQHF. CDR3 nucleotide sequence: TGTGCCAGCAGCCAAGATAGAGGGGTCCAGCCCCAGCATTTT.

The chain is built from TRBV20-1 and TRBJ1-2, with a possible D match to TRBD1 (6 bases). In germline, CDR1 is DFQATT, CDR2 SNEGSKA (reference sequence). CDR3 length equals 15 residues. The ends were cut back, 2 bases at V and 4 bases at J, with 17 bases in the middle. As DNA, the CDR3 is TGCAGTGCTAGATTAAGGGGGACGGTCGTCTATGGCTACACCTTC. Translation gives CSARLRGTVVYGYTF.

This clonotype was counted only a few times. V usage is TRBV10-3 and J usage is TRBJ1-2, with unresolved D. The CDR3 has 12 residues. V lost 6 bases and J lost 4, with 9 bases in between. Per the germline V gene, CDR1 is ENHRY and CDR2 is SYGVKD. The CDR3 DNA reads TGTGCCATCAGGAGAAACCTCTATGGCTACACCTTC. Amino acid sequence: CAIRRNLYGYTF.

J is TRBJ2-7 and V is TRBV3-1, with D possibly TRBD2 on 6 matching bases. CDR3 length equals 16 residues. Between the trimmed V and J ends, which lost 3 bases and 2 bases, there was a span of 17 bases. Germline assignment: CDR1 LGHDT and CDR2 YNNKEL (reference sequence). The CDR3 protein is CASSQDTSSGAYEQYF. CDR3 DNA sequence: TGTGCCAGCAGCCAGGACACTAGCTCGGGAGCCTACGAGCAGTACTTC.

This chain connects TRBV19 to TRBJ2-3, with 7 bases that match TRBD1. Germline V gives CDR1 LNHDA, CDR2 SQIVND (reference sequence). With 8 bases clipped from V and 4 bases from J, the junction kept 9 bases outside the gene matches. This CDR3 contains 14 residues. CDR3 in amino acids: CASRTGQDPDTQYF. The CDR3 DNA sequence: TGTGCCAGTCGTACTGGACAGGACCCAGATACGCAGTATTTT.

This clonotype was counted a single time. The V and J genes are TRBV7-2 and TRBJ2-5, with D unresolved. Germline V gene lookup returns CDR1 SGHTA and CDR2 FQGNSA. The V and J ends lost 5 bases and 5 bases respectively, with 12 bases between them. The CDR3 is 13 residues long. The CDR3 nucleotides are TGTGCCAGCAGCGTAGACGTCTGGGAGACCCAGTACTTC. It codes for CASSVDVWETQYF. Looking up the rest from reference TRBV7-2 and TRBJ2-5 gives the full variable domain: GAGVSQSPSNKVTEKGKDVELRCDPISGHTALYWYRQSLGQGLEFLIYFQGNSAPDKSGLPSDRFSAERTGGSVSTLTIQRTQQEDSAVYLCASSVDVWETQYFGPGTRLLVL.